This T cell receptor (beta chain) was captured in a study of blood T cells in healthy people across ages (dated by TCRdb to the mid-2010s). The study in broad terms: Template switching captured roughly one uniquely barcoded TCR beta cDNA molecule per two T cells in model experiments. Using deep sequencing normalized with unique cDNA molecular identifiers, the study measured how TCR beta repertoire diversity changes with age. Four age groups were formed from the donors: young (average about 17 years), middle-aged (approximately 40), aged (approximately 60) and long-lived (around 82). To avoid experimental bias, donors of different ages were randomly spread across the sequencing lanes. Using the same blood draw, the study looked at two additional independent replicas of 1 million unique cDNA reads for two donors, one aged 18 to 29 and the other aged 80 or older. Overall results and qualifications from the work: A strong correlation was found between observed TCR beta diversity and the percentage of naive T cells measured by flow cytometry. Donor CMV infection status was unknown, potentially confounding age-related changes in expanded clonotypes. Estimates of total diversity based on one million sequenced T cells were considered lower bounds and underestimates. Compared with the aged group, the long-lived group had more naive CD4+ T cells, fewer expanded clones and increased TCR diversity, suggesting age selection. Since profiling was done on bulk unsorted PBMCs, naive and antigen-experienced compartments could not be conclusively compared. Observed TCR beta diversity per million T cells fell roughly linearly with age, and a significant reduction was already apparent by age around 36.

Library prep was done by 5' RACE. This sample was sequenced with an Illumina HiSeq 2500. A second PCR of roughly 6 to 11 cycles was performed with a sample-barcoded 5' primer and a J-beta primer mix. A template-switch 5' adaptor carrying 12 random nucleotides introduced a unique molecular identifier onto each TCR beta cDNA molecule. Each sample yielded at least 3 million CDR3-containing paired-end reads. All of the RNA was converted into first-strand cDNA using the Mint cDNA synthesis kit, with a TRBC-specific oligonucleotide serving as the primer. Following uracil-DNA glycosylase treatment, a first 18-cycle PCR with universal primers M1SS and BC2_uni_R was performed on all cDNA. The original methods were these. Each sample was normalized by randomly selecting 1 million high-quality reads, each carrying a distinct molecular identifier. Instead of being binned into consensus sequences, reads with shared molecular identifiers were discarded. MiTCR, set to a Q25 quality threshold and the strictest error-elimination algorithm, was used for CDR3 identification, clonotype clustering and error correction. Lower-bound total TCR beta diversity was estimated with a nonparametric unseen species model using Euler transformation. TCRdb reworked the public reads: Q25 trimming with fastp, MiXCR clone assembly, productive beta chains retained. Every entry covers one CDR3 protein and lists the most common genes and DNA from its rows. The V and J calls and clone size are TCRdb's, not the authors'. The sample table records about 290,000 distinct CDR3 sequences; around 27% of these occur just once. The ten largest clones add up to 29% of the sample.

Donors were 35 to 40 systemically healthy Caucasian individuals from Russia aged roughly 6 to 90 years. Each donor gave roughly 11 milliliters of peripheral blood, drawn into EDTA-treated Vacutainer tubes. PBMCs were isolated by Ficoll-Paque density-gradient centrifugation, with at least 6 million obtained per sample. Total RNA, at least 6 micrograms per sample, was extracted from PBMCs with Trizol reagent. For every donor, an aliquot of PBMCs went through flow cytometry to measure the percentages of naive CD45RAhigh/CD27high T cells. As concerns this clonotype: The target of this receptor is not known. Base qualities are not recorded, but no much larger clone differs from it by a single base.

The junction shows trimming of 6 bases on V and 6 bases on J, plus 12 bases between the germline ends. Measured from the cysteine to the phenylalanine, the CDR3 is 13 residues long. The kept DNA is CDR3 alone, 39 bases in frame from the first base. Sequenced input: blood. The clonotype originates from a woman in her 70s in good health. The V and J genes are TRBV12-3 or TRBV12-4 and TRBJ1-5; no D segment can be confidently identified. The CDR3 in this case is CASREAGSQPQHF. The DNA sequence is TGTGCCAGCAGGGAGGCGGGCAGTCAGCCCCAGCATTTT.